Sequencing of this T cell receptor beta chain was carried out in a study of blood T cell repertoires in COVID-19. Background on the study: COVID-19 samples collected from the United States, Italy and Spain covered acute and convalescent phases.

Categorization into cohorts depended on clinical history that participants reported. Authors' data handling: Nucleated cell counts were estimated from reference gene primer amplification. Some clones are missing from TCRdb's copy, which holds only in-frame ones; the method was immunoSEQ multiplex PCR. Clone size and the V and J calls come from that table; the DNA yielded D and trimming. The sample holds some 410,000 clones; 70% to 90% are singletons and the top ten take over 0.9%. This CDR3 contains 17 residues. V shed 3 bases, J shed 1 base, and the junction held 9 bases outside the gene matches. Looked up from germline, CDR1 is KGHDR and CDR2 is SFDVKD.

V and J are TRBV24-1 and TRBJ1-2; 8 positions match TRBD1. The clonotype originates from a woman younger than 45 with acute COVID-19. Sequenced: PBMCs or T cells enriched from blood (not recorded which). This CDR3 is CATSDRMTGADNYGYTF. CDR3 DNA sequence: TGTGCCACCAGTGATAGAATGACAGGGGCCGATAACTATGGCTACACCTTC.